These 16 T cell receptor beta chains share one sample of origin, sequenced in a study of Graves' ophthalmopathy and Graves' hyperthyroidism. Beta-chain TCR CDR3 regions were amplified from RNA transcripts. HTBI-primed first-round RT-PCR preceded second-round multiplex PCR. TCRdb re-analysed the multiplex PCR reads in MiXCR, keeping a single row per CDR3 protein. The sample carries about 1.2 million distinct CDR3 sequences, 35% to 40% recorded once. Sequenced: peripheral blood or thyroid tissue (not recorded which). All receptors derive from an adult man with Graves' hyperthyroidism.

The gene calls are TRBV10-3 and TRBJ1-2; possibly TRBD1 for D (6 bases). V was clipped by 6 bases and J by 6 bases, with 17 bases between them. Germline CDR1 and CDR2: ENHRY and SYGVKD. The CDR3 runs 14 residues. As DNA, the CDR3 is TGTGCCATCAGCCCCTCGGCAGGGGTGGATGGCTACACCTTC. Amino acid sequence: CAISPSAGVDGYTF.

The chain combines TRBV9 with TRBJ1-1; D remains unclear. There are 15 residues in the CDR3. Germline V gives CDR1 SGDLS, CDR2 YYNGEE. V was cut by 3 bases and J by 0 bases, with 12 bases left in between. The CDR3 DNA reads as TGTGCCAGCAGCGCCGTCGGTAACATGAACACTGAAGCTTTCTTT. Amino acids: CASSAVGNMNTEAFF.

V usage is TRBV6-5 and J usage is TRBJ1-5; D remains unclear. Germline V gives CDR1 MNHEY, CDR2 SVGAGI. This CDR3 has 13 residues. V was clipped by 2 bases and J by 9 bases, with 11 bases between them. CDR3 in DNA: TGTGCCAGCAGTTACGGTGTGACTCTGCCCCAGCATTTT. This sequence encodes CASSYGVTLPQHF.

This clonotype showed up many times. A read error may account for a junction end that differs from germline. The chain recombines TRBV7-2 with TRBJ1-5; tentative D call: TRBD1 (5 bases). The CDR3 length is 13 residues. Germline CDR1 is SGHTA and CDR2 is FQGNSA. The CDR3 reads CASSQGEGQPQHF. The CDR3 coding sequence is TGCGCCAGCAGCCAAGGAGAGGGGCAGCCCCAGCATTTT.

Comments on this clonotype: A much bigger clone sits one base away, suggesting this may be a read error. J is TRBJ2-7 and V is TRBV14; 12 positions match TRBD2. The CDR3 is 17 amino acids. V was clipped by 4 bases and J by 4 bases; unmatched bases: 11. In germline, CDR1 is SGHDN, CDR2 FVKESK. CDR3 region: CASSLARLAGVRYEQYF. The CDR3 nucleotides are TGTGCCAGCAGCCTTGCGAGACTAGCGGGAGTTCGATACGAGCAGTACTTC.

At least ten counts were recorded for this clonotype. V is TRBV12-3 or TRBV12-4 and J is TRBJ2-5; TRBD2 matches at 10 bases. There are 15 residues in the CDR3. Germline trimming cut 5 bases from V and 5 bases from J; bases unmatched to any gene: 8. The CDR3 nucleotides read TGTGCCAGCAGTGCAAGCGGGAGGGCCCGGGAGACCCAGTACTTC. This encodes CASSASGRARETQYF.

This clonotype was picked up many times. This sequence joins TRBV10-3 and TRBJ2-7; 12 bases map to TRBD1. The CDR3 totals 16 residues. V shed 8 bases, J shed 5 bases, and the junction held 13 bases outside the gene matches. Germline V gives CDR1 ENHRY, CDR2 SYGVKD. The CDR3 region is CAIRGQGATKVHEQYF. DNA for the CDR3: TGTGCCATCCGGGGACAGGGGGCGACGAAGGTCCACGAGCAGTACTTC.

This clonotype was counted at least ten times. The chain uses TRBV20-1 and TRBJ1-1; D possibly corresponds to TRBD1 (5 bases). This CDR3 is built from 14 residues. V lost 5 bases to trimming and J lost 1 base, with 14 bases between them. Germline assignment: CDR1 DFQATT and CDR2 SNEGSKA (reference sequence). CDR3 bases: TGCAGTGCTTCCCAGACAGTGGCGAACACTGAAGCTTTCTTT. Encoded protein: CSASQTVANTEAFF.

The chain links TRBV29-1 to TRBJ1-1; D possibly corresponds to TRBD1 (5 bases). The CDR3 length is 13 residues. Between the trimmed V and J ends, which lost 2 bases and 6 bases, there was a span of 13 bases. Germline CDR1 is SQVTM and CDR2 is ANQGSEA. In DNA form, the CDR3 reads TGCAGCGTTGAAAATGGGACGCGGTCTGAAGCTTTCTTT. This sequence encodes CSVENGTRSEAFF.

This clonotype turned up a few times. The V call is TRBV6-5, the J call TRBJ1-1, with 8 bases that match TRBD1. The V and J ends lost 6 bases and 2 bases, in that order; junction bases with no gene match: 11. Germline V gene sequence: CDR1 MNHEY, CDR2 SVGAGI. This CDR3 is 16 amino acids long. CDR3 coding DNA: TGTGCCAGCAGGCGACAGGGGATCGGCATCAACACTGAAGCTTTCTTT. Residues: CASRRQGIGINTEAFF.

This clonotype occurred many times. The chain links TRBV29-1 to TRBJ2-7; D possibly matches TRBD1 or TRBD2 (5 bases each). Trimming took off 8 bases at V and 7 bases at J, with 15 bases between the two ends. Germline loops: CDR1 SQVTM, CDR2 ANQGSEA. The CDR3 is 11 amino acids. CDR3 sequence (DNA): TGCAGCTGCCTCGGGGACGGGGAGCAGTACTTC. Protein product: CSCLGDGEQYF.

There are many counts of this clonotype. V gene TRBV6-5 combines with J gene TRBJ2-7; D call uncertain. The germline CDR1 and CDR2 sequences are MNHEY and SVGAGI. The CDR3 loop spans 14 amino acids. V was pared by 2 bases and J by 3 bases, with 11 bases between. The CDR3: CASSYDANRYEQYF. The CDR3 DNA reads TGTGCCAGCAGTTACGACGCGAACCGCTACGAGCAGTACTTC.

V and J are TRBV7-9 and TRBJ2-5, with a weak D call TRBD2 (6 bases). V was clipped by 0 bases and J by 2 bases, with 13 bases between them. This CDR3 has 16 amino acids. Germline lookup yields CDR1 SEHNR and CDR2 FQNEAQ (reference sequence). CDR3 sequence reads: CASSLATQRVQETQYF. In DNA form, the CDR3 reads TGTGCCAGCAGCTTAGCGACTCAGCGGGTACAAGAGACCCAGTACTTC.

The sample holds a few counts of this clonotype. The chain carries TRBV7-2 and TRBJ1-5; D might be TRBD1 (5 bases). The germline V gene has CDR1 SGHTA and CDR2 FQGNSA. This CDR3 contains 16 residues. The V and J ends lost 5 bases and 2 bases respectively, with 16 bases between them. The CDR3 protein is CASSEDLGVGNQPQHF. CDR3 DNA sequence: TGTGCCAGCAGCGAAGACCTGGGGGTGGGCAATCAGCCCCAGCATTTT. Supplemented by reference TRBV7-2 and TRBJ1-5, the full variable domain reads GAGVSQSPSNKVTEKGKDVELRCDPISGHTALYWYRQSLGQGLEFLIYFQGNSAPDKSGLPSDRFSAERTGGSVSTLTIQRTQQEDSAVYLCASSEDLGVGNQPQHFGDGTRLSIL.

The chain combines TRBV5-6 with TRBJ1-1; D is undetermined. The length of the CDR3 is 12 residues. V was pared by 3 bases and J by 9 bases, with 12 bases between. Germline assignment: CDR1 SGHDT and CDR2 YYEEEE. The CDR3 protein is CASSSKNSQAFF. CDR3 in DNA: TGTGCCAGCAGCTCTAAAAACTCACAAGCTTTCTTT.

As to this clonotype: At one boundary the junction diverges from the germline segment, which might be a read error. J is TRBJ2-5 and V is TRBV7-9; 11 bases match TRBD2. The CDR3 length is 17 residues. CDR1 SEHNR and CDR2 FQNEAQ come from the germline V gene (reference sequence). In DNA form, the CDR3 reads TGCGCCAGCAGCCAAGAAGTTAGCGGGGGGGGCCAAGAGACCCAGTACTTC. Protein: CASSQEVSGGGQETQYF. Based on the CDR3 plus reference TRBV7-9 and TRBJ2-5, the full variable domain is DTGVSQNPRHKITKRGQNVTFRCDPISEHNRLYWYRQTLGQGPEFLTYFQNEAQLEKSRLLSDRFSAERPKGSFSTLEIQRTEQGDSAMYLCASSQEVSGGGQETQYFGPGTRLLVL.